The rows below give T cell receptor beta chains drawn from one sample of a study of tumor and adjacent non-tumor tissue in lung cancer. A single record per CDR3 protein comes from TCRdb applying MiXCR to the multiplex PCR reads. Altogether about 140,000 distinct CDR3 sequences are present, roughly 66% being singletons, with the ten largest covering 15% to 20%. Sequenced: lung tumor tissue. All receptors derive from a man aged 55 to 70 with small cell lung cancer. CDR3s include the opening cysteine and the closing phenylalanine or tryptophan. D genes are given only for firm matches. Size values are once, few and many counts, or a class for expanded clones, and some rows have none.

clone size: NA
J gene: TRBJ2-2
V gene: TRBV5-5
D gene: TRBD1
CDR3 protein: CASSPGTGGRGELFF
CDR3 DNA: TGTGCCAGCAGCCCCGGGACAGGGGGCAGAGGGGAGCTGTTTTTT

clone size: NA
J gene: TRBJ2-1
V gene: TRBV11-2
D gene: NA
CDR3 protein: CASQKRQGNNELFF
CDR3 DNA: TGTGCCAGCCAGAAACGGCAGGGCAACAATGAGCTGTTCTTC

clone size: NA
J gene: TRBJ2-4
V gene: TRBV20-1
D gene: NA
CDR3 protein: CSAKLQGGENIQYF
CDR3 DNA: TGCAGTGCCAAACTACAGGGCGGGGAAAACATTCAGTACTTC

clone size: few
J gene: TRBJ2-7
V gene: TRBV5-1
D gene: NA
CDR3 protein: CASGGSGAEQYF
CDR3 DNA: TGCGCCAGCGGAGGCTCGGGGGCCGAGCAGTACTTC

clone size: NA
J gene: TRBJ2-7
V gene: TRBV9
D gene: NA
CDR3 protein: CASSSPSEGAIPESYEQYF
CDR3 DNA: TGTGCCAGCAGCTCCCCCTCGGAGGGAGCCATCCCTGAATCGTACGAGCAGTACTTC

clone size: NA
J gene: TRBJ2-2
V gene: TRBV20-1
D gene: NA
CDR3 protein: CSARDVTTSGELCF
CDR3 DNA: TGCAGCGCTAGAGACGTAACTACATCCGGGGAGCTGTGTTTT

clone size: NA
J gene: TRBJ2-5
V gene: TRBV5-1
D gene: TRBD2
CDR3 protein: CASGSGTRGKETQYF
CDR3 DNA: TGCGCCAGCGGTTCCGGGACTAGGGGGAAAGAGACCCAGTACTTC

clone size: NA
J gene: TRBJ2-3
V gene: TRBV6-1
D gene: NA
CDR3 protein: CASSEVAGDTDTQYF
CDR3 DNA: TGTGCCAGCAGTGAAGTAGCAGGAGACACAGATACGCAGTATTTT

clone size: many
J gene: TRBJ2-7
V gene: TRBV20-1
D gene: NA
CDR3 protein: CSARGPGGSYEQYF
CDR3 DNA: TGCAGTGCTAGAGGTCCTGGAGGGTCCTACGAGCAGTACTTC

clone size: NA
J gene: TRBJ2-1
V gene: TRBV5-6
D gene: TRBD1
CDR3 protein: CDSSLVGTGRHEQFF
CDR3 DNA: TGTGACAGCAGCTTGGTCGGGACAGGGAGGCATGAGCAGTTCTTC

clone size: many
J gene: TRBJ1-1
V gene: TRBV12-3/TRBV12-4
D gene: NA
CDR3 protein: CASSFMGLEAFF
CDR3 DNA: TGTGCCAGCAGTTTTATGGGGCTTGAAGCTTTCTTT

clone size: NA
J gene: TRBJ1-4
V gene: TRBV11-1
D gene: NA
CDR3 protein: CASRTRASPGELLF
CDR3 DNA: TGTGCCAGCAGGACCCGAGCTTCGCCGGGGGAACTTTTGTTT

clone size: NA
J gene: TRBJ2-3
V gene: TRBV11-2
D gene: NA
CDR3 protein: CVSTSYVTDTQYF
CDR3 DNA: TGCGTCAGTACGTCGTACGTTACAGATACGCAGTATTTT

clone size: NA
J gene: TRBJ1-5
V gene: TRBV6-5
D gene: NA
CDR3 protein: CASSYSSGTDTQHF
CDR3 DNA: TGTGCTAGCAGTTACTCGTCCGGTACAGATACGCAGCATTTT

clone size: NA
J gene: TRBJ2-2
V gene: TRBV12-5
D gene: TRBD1
CDR3 protein: CAAWDRDIGELFF
CDR3 DNA: TGTGCTGCCTGGGACAGAGACATTGGGGAGCTGTTTTTT

clone size: NA
J gene: TRBJ2-5
V gene: TRBV20-1
D gene: NA
CDR3 protein: CSAKQGGLETQHF
CDR3 DNA: TGCAGTGCAAAACAGGGTGGACTGGAGACCCAGCACTTC

clone size: NA
J gene: TRBJ2-1
V gene: TRBV29-1
D gene: NA
CDR3 protein: CSVASRESHNEQFF
CDR3 DNA: TGCAGCGTTGCCTCCAGGGAATCACACAATGAGCAGTTCTTC

clone size: few
J gene: TRBJ2-5
V gene: TRBV6-6
D gene: NA
CDR3 protein: CASSYGGSVGQETQYF
CDR3 DNA: TGTGCCAGCAGTTACGGTGGCAGCGTAGGTCAAGAGACCCAGTACTTC

clone size: NA
J gene: TRBJ2-1
V gene: TRBV5-1
D gene: NA
CDR3 protein: CASSSRPAEYNEQFF
CDR3 DNA: TGCGCCAGCAGCTCCCGGCCAGCGGAGTACAATGAGCAGTTCTTC

clone size: NA
J gene: TRBJ2-7
V gene: TRBV5-6
D gene: NA
CDR3 protein: CASSLLRASYEQYF
CDR3 DNA: TGTGCCAGCAGCTTGTTGCGGGCCTCCTACGAGCAGTACTTC

clone size: few
J gene: TRBJ1-2
V gene: TRBV7-8
D gene: TRBD1
CDR3 protein: CASSLRQGLNYGYTF
CDR3 DNA: TGTGCCAGCAGCCTGCGACAGGGCCTCAACTATGGCTACACCTTC

clone size: NA
J gene: TRBJ1-4
V gene: TRBV6-5
D gene: NA
CDR3 protein: CASRVTVGINEKLFF
CDR3 DNA: TGTGCCAGCCGGGTGACAGTGGGCATTAATGAAAAACTGTTTTTT

clone size: NA
J gene: TRBJ2-1
V gene: TRBV11-1
D gene: TRBD2
CDR3 protein: CVGSPRLAGYNEQFF
CDR3 DNA: TGTGTCGGCAGCCCGCGACTAGCGGGATACAATGAGCAGTTCTTC

clone size: many
J gene: TRBJ1-1
V gene: TRBV11-2
D gene: NA
CDR3 protein: CASSSAAGNTEAFF
CDR3 DNA: TGTGCCAGCAGCTCAGCGGCAGGAAACACTGAAGCTTTCTTT

clone size: NA
J gene: TRBJ1-4
V gene: TRBV11-2
D gene: TRBD1
CDR3 protein: CASGTEAGGPGKLFF
CDR3 DNA: TGTGCCAGCGGCACCGAAGCAGGGGGCCCCGGAAAACTGTTTTTT

clone size: NA
J gene: TRBJ1-1
V gene: TRBV6-1
D gene: NA
CDR3 protein: CACSEAEAGYINTEAFF
CDR3 DNA: TGTGCCTGCAGTGAAGCGGAAGCAGGCTACATAAATACTGAAGCTTTCTTT

clone size: once
J gene: TRBJ2-2
V gene: TRBV30
D gene: NA
CDR3 protein: CAWSAIRVLNTGELFF
CDR3 DNA: TGTGCCTGGAGTGCTATCCGGGTTCTGAACACCGGGGAGCTGTTTTTT

clone size: NA
J gene: TRBJ2-5
V gene: TRBV11-3
D gene: TRBD2
CDR3 protein: CASSSGLAEGAWSQYF
CDR3 DNA: TGTGCCAGCAGCTCTGGACTAGCGGAGGGGGCCTGGTCCCAGTACTTC

clone size: NA
J gene: TRBJ2-3
V gene: TRBV12-3/TRBV12-4
D gene: NA
CDR3 protein: CASSLRRGVITDTQYF
CDR3 DNA: TGTGCCAGCAGTTTACGCCGCGGAGTCATCACAGATACGCAGTATTTT

clone size: few
J gene: TRBJ2-1
V gene: TRBV29-1
D gene: TRBD2
CDR3 protein: CSVVIAGAHEQFF
CDR3 DNA: TGCAGCGTTGTAATAGCGGGAGCCCATGAGCAGTTCTTC

clone size: few
J gene: TRBJ2-2
V gene: TRBV4-2
D gene: TRBD1
CDR3 protein: CASSQMGQADTGELFF
CDR3 DNA: TGTGCCAGCAGCCAGATGGGACAGGCGGACACCGGGGAGCTGTTTTTT

clone size: NA
J gene: TRBJ2-1
V gene: TRBV24-1
D gene: TRBD2
CDR3 protein: CATAAGGSSYNEQFF
CDR3 DNA: TGTGCCACCGCGGCGGGAGGGAGCTCCTACAATGAGCAGTTCTTC

clone size: NA
J gene: TRBJ2-5
V gene: TRBV11-3
D gene: NA
CDR3 protein: CARSFKQGGETQYF
CDR3 DNA: TGTGCCAGGAGCTTCAAACAGGGAGGGGAGACCCAGTACTTC

clone size: NA
J gene: TRBJ1-5
V gene: TRBV20-1
D gene: NA
CDR3 protein: CSARVPWTNQTQHF
CDR3 DNA: TGCAGTGCTAGAGTTCCCTGGACTAATCAGACCCAGCATTTT

clone size: NA
J gene: TRBJ2-1
V gene: TRBV28
D gene: NA
CDR3 protein: CPSSLAWENNEQFF
CDR3 DNA: TGTCCCAGCAGTTTAGCGTGGGAAAACAATGAGCAGTTCTTC

clone size: few
J gene: TRBJ2-1
V gene: TRBV11-2
D gene: TRBD2
CDR3 protein: CASSHQGGTSGSSEQFF
CDR3 DNA: TGTGCCAGCAGCCACCAGGGTGGGACTAGCGGGAGTAGTGAACAGTTCTTC

clone size: many
J gene: TRBJ1-1
V gene: TRBV5-1
D gene: TRBD1
CDR3 protein: CASSLRTGGDTEAFF
CDR3 DNA: TGCGCCAGCAGCTTAAGGACAGGTGGAGACACTGAAGCTTTCTTT

clone size: few
J gene: TRBJ2-3
V gene: TRBV20-1
D gene: TRBD1
CDR3 protein: CSATPGTGVETDTQYF
CDR3 DNA: TGCAGTGCGACCCCCGGGACAGGGGTTGAGACAGATACGCAGTATTTT

clone size: many
J gene: TRBJ1-5
V gene: TRBV6-6
D gene: TRBD1
CDR3 protein: CATTGGPNQPQHF
CDR3 DNA: TGTGCCACCACAGGGGGCCCCAATCAGCCCCAGCATTTT

clone size: few
J gene: TRBJ2-1
V gene: TRBV20-1
D gene: NA
CDR3 protein: CNARVKVNEQFF
CDR3 DNA: TGCAATGCTAGAGTAAAGGTGAATGAGCAGTTCTTC

clone size: many
J gene: TRBJ1-1
V gene: TRBV6-1
D gene: TRBD1
CDR3 protein: CASSEVGTGIRAFF
CDR3 DNA: TGTGCCAGCAGTGAAGTGGGGACAGGGATCCGAGCTTTCTTT

clone size: NA
J gene: TRBJ1-5
V gene: TRBV2
D gene: TRBD1
CDR3 protein: CASSWDRGNQPQHF
CDR3 DNA: TGTGCCAGCAGTTGGGACAGAGGTAATCAGCCCCAGCATTTT

clone size: NA
J gene: TRBJ1-1
V gene: TRBV13
D gene: NA
CDR3 protein: CASWTRGGMNSEAFF
CDR3 DNA: TGTGCCAGCTGGACTCGGGGAGGCATGAACTCTGAAGCTTTCTTT

clone size: NA
J gene: TRBJ1-4
V gene: TRBV20-1
D gene: NA
CDR3 protein: CSGSRANEKLFF
CDR3 DNA: TGCAGTGGTAGTAGGGCTAATGAAAAACTGTTTTTT

clone size: NA
J gene: TRBJ2-3
V gene: TRBV20-1
D gene: NA
CDR3 protein: CSASGLKVNTQYF
CDR3 DNA: TGCAGTGCTAGTGGACTTAAAGTAAATACGCAGTATTTT